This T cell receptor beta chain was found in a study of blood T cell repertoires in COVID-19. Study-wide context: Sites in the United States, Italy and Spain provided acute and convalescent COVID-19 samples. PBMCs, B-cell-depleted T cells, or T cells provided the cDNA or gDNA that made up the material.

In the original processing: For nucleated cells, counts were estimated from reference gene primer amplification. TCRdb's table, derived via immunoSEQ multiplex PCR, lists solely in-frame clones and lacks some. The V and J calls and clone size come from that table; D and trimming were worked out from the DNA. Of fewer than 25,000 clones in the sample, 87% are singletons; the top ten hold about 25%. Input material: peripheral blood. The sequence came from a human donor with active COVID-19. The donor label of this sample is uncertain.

CDR3: CASSYSSGGVDTQYF. DNA for the CDR3: TGTGCCAGCAGCTACAGTAGCGGGGGGGTAGATACGCAGTATTTT. This chain joins TRBV3-1 (or the pseudogene TRBV3-2) and TRBJ2-3, with 11 positions matching TRBD2. Germline trimming cut 5 bases from V and 5 bases from J; bases unmatched to any gene: 6. Germline V lookup: CDR1 LGHDT, CDR2 YNNKEL (reference sequence). The CDR3 spans 15 residues.